This T cell receptor beta chain is drawn from a study of shared clonotypes between healthy human individuals. The CDR3 runs 15 residues. With V trimmed by 2 bases and J by 8 bases, 5 bases remained unmatched. Germline CDR1 reads SGHTA; CDR2 reads FQGNSA. The healthy adult donors were HIV-negative and reported no recent acute infections or vaccinations. Donors comprised only Caucasian adults living in Nashville, Tennessee. Libraries were prepared by immunoSEQ multiplex PCR; TCRdb keeps only in-frame clonotypes and omits some of them. Of roughly 2 million clones in the sample, 85% to 95% were seen once.

This TCR was recovered from a man younger than 30 in good health. This rearrangement joins TRBV7-2 to TRBJ2-1, with 11 bases fitting TRBD1. Sequences were obtained from naive CD4+ T cells sorted from blood. Specified subset: CD45RA+ positively selected. CDR3 region: CASSLRDRGIDEQFF. The DNA for the CDR3 is TGTGCCAGCAGCTTAAGGGACAGGGGGATCGATGAGCAGTTCTTC.